Shown below are 14 T cell receptor beta chains from a single sample sequenced in a study of blood T cell repertoires in COVID-19. Assay: immunoSEQ multiplex PCR; the TCRdb copy retains only in-frame clones and omits some. There are 50,000 to 55,000 clones in the sample; approximately 84% occur only once, and roughly 15% lies in the top ten. Sequenced material: peripheral blood. The receptors derive from a human donor with active COVID-19. The donor label of this sample is uncertain.

This clone was observed a few times. This rearrangement joins TRBV28 to TRBJ2-1; TRBD1 might be the D (6 bases). V lost 6 bases to trimming and J lost 12 bases, with 12 bases between them. Germline V gene sequence: CDR1 MDHEN, CDR2 SYDVKM. This CDR3 region has 11 residues. CDR3 sequence (DNA): TGTGCCAGCAGCCCTAGGGGGAGGCAGTTCTTC. Amino acids: CASSPRGRQFF.

This chain uses TRBV5-1 with TRBJ2-7, with D tentatively TRBD1 (6 bases). The CDR3 runs to 16 residues. The V end lost 1 base, the J end lost 2 bases, and 16 bases lay between the germline ends. Germline V gene data show CDR1 as SGHRS and CDR2 as YFSETQ. The CDR3 protein is CASSLFGAGVAYEQYF. CDR3 bases: TGCGCCAGCAGCTTGTTTGGTGCAGGGGTGGCCTACGAGCAGTACTTC.

This chain uses TRBV18 with TRBJ2-1; 7 bases agree with TRBD1. The V gene end was trimmed by 5 bases and the J gene end by 9 bases; junction bases not matched to a gene: 7. Germline CDR1 reads KGHSH; CDR2 reads LQKENI. The CDR3 runs to 13 residues. CDR3 coding DNA: TGTGCCAGCTCAGCGGACAGGCCTAGTGAGCAGTTCTTC. As protein: CASSADRPSEQFF.

This clone has a handful of counts. The genes are TRBV19 and TRBJ1-3; 8 bases are shared with TRBD1. The CDR3 spans 15 residues. With V trimmed by 7 bases and J by 2 bases, 7 bases remained unmatched. Germline V gene sequence: CDR1 LNHDA, CDR2 SQIVND (reference sequence). As DNA, the CDR3 is TGTGCCAGTAATTCAGGGGGCACCGCTGGAAACACCATATATTTT. It is translated as CASNSGGTAGNTIYF. Drawing the rest from reference TRBV19 and TRBJ1-3, the complete variable domain is DGGITQSPKYLFRKEGQNVTLSCEQNLNHDAMYWYRQDPGQGLRLIYYSQIVNDFQKGDIAEGYSVSREKKESFPLTVTSAQKNPTAFYLCASNSGGTAGNTIYFGEGSWLTVV.

V and J are TRBV18 and TRBJ1-5, with D possibly being TRBD1 (6 bases). Germline V gene lookup returns CDR1 KGHSH and CDR2 LQKENI. The CDR3 spans 13 residues. Deletions cut 2 bases from V and 7 bases from J, with 9 bases between. Here the CDR3 reads CASSPGGMQPQHF. The CDR3 coding sequence is TGTGCCAGCTCACCAGGGGGCATGCAGCCCCAGCATTTT.

The chain couples TRBV2 to TRBJ1-1; TRBD1 agrees at 7 bases. Germline V lookup: CDR1 SNHLY, CDR2 FYNNEI. The CDR3 spans 15 residues. The junction had 7 bases not matched to a gene; V was cut back by 5 bases and J by 1 base. DNA for the CDR3: TGTGCCAGCAGTAAACAGACAGGGCGGAACACTGAAGCTTTCTTT. Residues: CASSKQTGRNTEAFF.

CDR3 DNA: TGTGCCAGCAGCCAGGGAGGGAAACAATACGAGCAGTACTTC. Protein sequence: CASSQGGKQYEQYF. This chain uses TRBV3-1 (or the pseudogene TRBV3-2) with TRBJ2-7; 7 nucleotides line up with TRBD2. CDR3 length: 14 amino acids. V trimming: 3 bases; J trimming: 4 bases; junction bases outside the gene matches: 6. Germline CDR1 LGHDT, CDR2 YNNKEL (reference sequence).

This clone was seen once. The J gene is TRBJ2-5, the V gene TRBV7-2; 11 bases align to TRBD2. The CDR3 runs to 15 residues. V lost 4 bases, J lost 7 bases, and 8 bases stayed unmatched. CDR1 is SGHTA and CDR2 is FQGNSA in the germline V gene. For the CDR3, the DNA is TGTGCCAGCAGCTCCATAGCGGGGGGGCAGGGGACCCAGTACTTC. It codes for CASSSIAGGQGTQYF.

The rearrangement joins TRBV5-4 to TRBJ2-2; 8 bases line up with TRBD2. The CDR3 has 14 amino acids. The V segment lost 1 base and the J segment 6 bases; nucleotides outside the gene matches: 2. The germline V gene encodes CDR1 SGHNT and CDR2 YYREEE (reference sequence). The chain's CDR3 is CASSLRGGPGELFF. CDR3 coding DNA: TGTGCCAGCAGCTTGCGGGGGGGCCCCGGGGAGCTGTTTTTT. Based on the CDR3 plus reference TRBV5-4 and TRBJ2-2, the full variable domain is ETGVTQSPTHLIKTRGQQVTLRCSSQSGHNTVSWYQQALGQGPQFIFQYYREEENGRGNFPPRFSGLQFPNYSSELNVNALELDDSALYLCASSLRGGPGELFFGEGSRLTVL.

The rearrangement links TRBV20-1 to TRBJ2-3; no definite D call. V was cut by 6 bases and J by 9 bases, with 10 bases left in between. The CDR3 loop spans 10 amino acids. CDR1 and CDR2 from the germline V gene are DFQATT and SNEGSKA (reference sequence). Written as DNA, the CDR3 is TGCAGTGCCCCCCTCTTGACGCAGTATTTT. This gives the protein CSAPLLTQYF.

Within the sample, this clone is medium-sized. V usage is TRBV7-9 and J usage is TRBJ1-6; TRBD1 is a possible D gene (6 bases). The CDR3 is made up of 14 amino acids. CDR1 is SEHNR, CDR2 FQNEAQ, per germline (reference sequence). Deletions cut 2 bases from V and 5 bases from J, with 7 bases between. As DNA, the CDR3 is TGTGCCAGCAGCTTACAGGGGAATAATTCACCCCTCCACTTT. Residues: CASSLQGNNSPLHF.

The chain carries TRBV2 and TRBJ2-7; perhaps TRBD1 as D (6 bases). The CDR3 covers 12 residues. Trimming left V 7 bases short and J 1 base short, with 8 bases between. The germline CDR1 and CDR2 sequences are SNHLY and FYNNEI. CDR3 coding DNA: TGTGCCAGCACACAGGGATCCTACGAGCAGTACTTC. Translated, it gives CASTQGSYEQYF.

The chain has TRBV7-9 and TRBJ2-2; perhaps TRBD1 as D (6 bases). V was pared by 6 bases and J by 0 bases, with 17 bases between. In germline, CDR1 is SEHNR, CDR2 FQNEAQ (reference sequence). This CDR3 region has 17 residues. CDR3 DNA sequence: TGTGCCAGCAGTTTCAACCCCGGGACACCGAACACCGGGGAGCTGTTTTTT. This sequence encodes CASSFNPGTPNTGELFF.

The table lists this clone with a count of one. In DNA form, the CDR3 reads TGTGCCAGCAGCCGAGGGGACAGGGCGATCTCTGGAAACACCATATATTTT. It codes for CASSRGDRAISGNTIYF. This chain joins TRBV6-6 and TRBJ1-3; 9 bases are a match to TRBD1. The V gene end was trimmed by 6 bases and the J gene end by 0 bases; junction bases not matched to a gene: 9. The CDR3 sequence is 17 residues long. Germline V gene data show CDR1 as MNHNY and CDR2 as SVGAGI (reference sequence).